Below, one TCR beta chain is given with its context. Its antigen is still unknown. The data were obtained in a study of response to subunit inactivated influenza vaccine. Overall study results and limits: Few new T cells, the authors suggested, are recruited by each seasonal influenza vaccination.

TCRdb reanalysed the RT-PCR reads using MiXCR and keeps one entry per CDR3 protein. The table shows roughly 700,000 distinct CDR3 sequences, with approximately 15% occurring only once. Germline lookup yields CDR1 ENHRY and CDR2 SYGVKD. The CDR3 consists of 15 residues. The germline V and J ends were trimmed by 0 bases and 9 bases, with 12 bases remaining between them. Source: PBMCs from blood, taken 14 to 15 days before vaccination. The V and J genes are TRBV10-3 and TRBJ1-6; D call uncertain. The receptor's source is a man aged 45 to 65 who received an inactivated influenza vaccine. Here the CDR3 reads CAISESPNRGSPLHF. The CDR3 coding sequence is TGTGCCATCAGTGAGTCGCCCAATCGGGGTTCACCCCTCCACTTT.